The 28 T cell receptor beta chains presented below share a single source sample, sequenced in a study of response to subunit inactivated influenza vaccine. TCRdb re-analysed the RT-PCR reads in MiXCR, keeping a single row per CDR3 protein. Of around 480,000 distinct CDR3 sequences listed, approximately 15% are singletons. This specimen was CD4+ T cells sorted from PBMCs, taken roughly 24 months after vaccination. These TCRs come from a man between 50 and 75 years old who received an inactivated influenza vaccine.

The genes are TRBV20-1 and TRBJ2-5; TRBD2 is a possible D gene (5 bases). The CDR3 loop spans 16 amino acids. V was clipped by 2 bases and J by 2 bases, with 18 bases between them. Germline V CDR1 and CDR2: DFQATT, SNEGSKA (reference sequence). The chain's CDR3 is CSARNPTAGLQETQYF. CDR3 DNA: TGCAGTGCTAGAAACCCCACAGCCGGACTTCAAGAGACCCAGTACTTC.

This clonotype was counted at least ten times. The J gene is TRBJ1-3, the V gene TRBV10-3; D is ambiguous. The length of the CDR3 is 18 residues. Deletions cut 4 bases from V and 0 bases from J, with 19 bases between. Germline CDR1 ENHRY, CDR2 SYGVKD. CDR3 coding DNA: TGTGCCATCAGTGGTTCAGAAAGGAGAAGTTTCTCTGGAAACACCATATATTTT. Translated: CAISGSERRSFSGNTIYF.

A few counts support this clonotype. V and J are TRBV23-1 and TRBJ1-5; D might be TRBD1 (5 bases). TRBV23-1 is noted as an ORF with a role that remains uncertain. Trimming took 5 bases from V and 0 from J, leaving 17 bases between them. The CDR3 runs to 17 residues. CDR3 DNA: TGCGCCAGCAGTAACCCCACTGGGGCCGATAGCAATCAGCCCCAGCATTTT. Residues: CASSNPTGADSNQPQHF.

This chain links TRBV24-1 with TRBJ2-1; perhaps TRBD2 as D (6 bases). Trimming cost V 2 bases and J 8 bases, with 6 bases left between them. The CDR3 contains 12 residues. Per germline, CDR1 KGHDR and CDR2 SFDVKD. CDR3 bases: TGTGCCACCAGTGATTGGGGGGATGAGCAGTTCTTC. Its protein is CATSDWGDEQFF.

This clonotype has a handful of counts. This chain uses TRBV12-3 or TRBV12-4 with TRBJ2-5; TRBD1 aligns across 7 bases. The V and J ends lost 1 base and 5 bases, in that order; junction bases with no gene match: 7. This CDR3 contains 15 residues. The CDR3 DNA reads TGTGCCAGCAGTTTAGGCCCAGGACAGGTGGAGACCCAGTACTTC. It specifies CASSLGPGQVETQYF.

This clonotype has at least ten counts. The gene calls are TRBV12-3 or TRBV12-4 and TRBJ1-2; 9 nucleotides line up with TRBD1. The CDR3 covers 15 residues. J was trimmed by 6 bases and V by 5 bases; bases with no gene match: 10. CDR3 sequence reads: CASSPGQGSLDGYTF. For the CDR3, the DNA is TGTGCCAGCAGTCCGGGACAGGGAAGTTTGGATGGCTACACCTTC.

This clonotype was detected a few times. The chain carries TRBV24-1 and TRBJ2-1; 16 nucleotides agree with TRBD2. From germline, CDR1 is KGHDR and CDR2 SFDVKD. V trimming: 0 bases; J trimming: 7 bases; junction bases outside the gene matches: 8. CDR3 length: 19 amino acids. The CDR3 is CATSDLPGTSGGARNEQFF. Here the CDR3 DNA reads TGTGCCACCAGTGATTTGCCTGGGACTAGCGGGGGGGCGAGGAATGAGCAGTTCTTC.

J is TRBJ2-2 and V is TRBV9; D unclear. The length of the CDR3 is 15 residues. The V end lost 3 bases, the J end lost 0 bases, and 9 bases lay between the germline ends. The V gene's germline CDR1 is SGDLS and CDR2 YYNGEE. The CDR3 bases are TGTGCCAGCAGCGGGCGGAGCGCGAACACCGGGGAGCTGTTTTTT. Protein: CASSGRSANTGELFF. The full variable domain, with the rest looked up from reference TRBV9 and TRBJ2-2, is DSGVTQTPKHLITATGQRVTLRCSPRSGDLSVYWYQQSLDQGLQFLIQYYNGEERAKGNILERFSAQQFPDLHSELNLSSLELGDSALYFCASSGRSANTGELFFGEGSRLTVL.

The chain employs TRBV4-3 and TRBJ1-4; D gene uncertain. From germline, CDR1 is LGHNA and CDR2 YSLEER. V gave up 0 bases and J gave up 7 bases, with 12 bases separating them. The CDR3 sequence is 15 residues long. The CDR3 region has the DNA TGCGCCAGCAGCCAAGAAATACGACTTAGTGAAAAACTGTTTTTT. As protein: CASSQEIRLSEKLFF.

The CDR3 region is CASSLRRMNTEAFF. CDR3 bases: TGTGCCAGCAGCCTGCGTCGGATGAACACTGAAGCTTTCTTT. V and J are TRBV7-9 and TRBJ1-1, with D uncertain. The CDR3 contains 14 residues. V was trimmed by 5 bases and J by 0 bases, leaving 10 bases between them. Germline loops: CDR1 SEHNR, CDR2 FQNEAQ (reference sequence).

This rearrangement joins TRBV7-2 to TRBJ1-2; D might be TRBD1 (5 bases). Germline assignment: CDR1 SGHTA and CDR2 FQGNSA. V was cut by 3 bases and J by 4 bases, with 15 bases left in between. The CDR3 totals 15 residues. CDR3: CASSFLEGRSYGYTF. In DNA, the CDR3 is TGTGCCAGCAGCTTCTTAGAGGGACGGAGCTATGGCTACACCTTC.

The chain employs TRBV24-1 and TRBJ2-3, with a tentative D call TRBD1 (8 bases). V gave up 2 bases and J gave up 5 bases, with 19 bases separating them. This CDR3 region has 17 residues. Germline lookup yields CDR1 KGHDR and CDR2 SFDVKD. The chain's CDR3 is CATSDWSRGRGGDTQYF. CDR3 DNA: TGTGCCACCAGTGATTGGAGCAGGGGGCGCGGGGGAGATACGCAGTATTTT.

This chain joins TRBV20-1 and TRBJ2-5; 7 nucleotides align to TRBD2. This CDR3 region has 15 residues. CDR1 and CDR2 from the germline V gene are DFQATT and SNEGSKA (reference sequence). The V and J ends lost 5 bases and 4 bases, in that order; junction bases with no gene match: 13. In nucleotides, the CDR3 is TGCAGTGCTCCCATAGCGGGCCAACTTCTAGAGACCCAGTACTTC. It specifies CSAPIAGQLLETQYF.

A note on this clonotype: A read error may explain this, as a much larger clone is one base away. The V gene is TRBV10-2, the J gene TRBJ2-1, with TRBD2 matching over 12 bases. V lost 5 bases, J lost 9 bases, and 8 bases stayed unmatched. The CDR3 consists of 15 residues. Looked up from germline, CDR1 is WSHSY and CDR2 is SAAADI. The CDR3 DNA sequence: TGCGCCAGCAGTACGGCTAGCGGGGGGGCAGTTGAGCAGTTCTTC. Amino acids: CASSTASGGAVEQFF.

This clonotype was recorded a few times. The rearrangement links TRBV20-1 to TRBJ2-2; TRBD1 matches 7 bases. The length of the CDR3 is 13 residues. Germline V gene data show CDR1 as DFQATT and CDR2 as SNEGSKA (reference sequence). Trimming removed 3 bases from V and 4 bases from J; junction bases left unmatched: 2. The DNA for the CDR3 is TGCAGTGCTAGGCCAGGGGGCACCGGGGAGCTGTTTTTT. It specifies CSARPGGTGELFF.

The CDR3 here is CSADESNEQFF. Here the CDR3 DNA reads TGCAGTGCTGACGAATCGAATGAGCAGTTCTTC. V usage is TRBV20-1 and J usage is TRBJ2-1, with unresolved D. CDR1 and CDR2 from the germline V gene are DFQATT and SNEGSKA (reference sequence). The CDR3 extends over 11 amino acids. Trimming removed 5 bases from V and 7 bases from J, with 9 bases in between.

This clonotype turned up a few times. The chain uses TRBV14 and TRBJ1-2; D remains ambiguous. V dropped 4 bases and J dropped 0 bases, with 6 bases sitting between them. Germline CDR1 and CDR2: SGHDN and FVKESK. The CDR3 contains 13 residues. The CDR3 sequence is CASSRTSNYGYTF. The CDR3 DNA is TGTGCCAGCAGCCGCACTTCTAACTATGGCTACACCTTC.

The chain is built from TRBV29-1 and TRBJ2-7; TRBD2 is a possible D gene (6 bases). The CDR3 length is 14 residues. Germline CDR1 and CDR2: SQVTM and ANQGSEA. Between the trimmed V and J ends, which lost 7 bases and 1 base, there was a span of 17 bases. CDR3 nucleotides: TGCAGCGCAACCGGCCGCGCGGGGTCCTACGAGCAGTACTTC. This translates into CSATGRAGSYEQYF.

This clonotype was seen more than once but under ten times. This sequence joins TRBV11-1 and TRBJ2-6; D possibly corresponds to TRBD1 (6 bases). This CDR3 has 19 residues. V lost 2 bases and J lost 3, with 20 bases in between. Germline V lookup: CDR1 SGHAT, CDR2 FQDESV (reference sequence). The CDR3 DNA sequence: TGTGCCAGCAGCTTAAATCACAACAGGGAATCACGTGGGGCCAACGTCCTGACTTTC. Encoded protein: CASSLNHNRESRGANVLTF.

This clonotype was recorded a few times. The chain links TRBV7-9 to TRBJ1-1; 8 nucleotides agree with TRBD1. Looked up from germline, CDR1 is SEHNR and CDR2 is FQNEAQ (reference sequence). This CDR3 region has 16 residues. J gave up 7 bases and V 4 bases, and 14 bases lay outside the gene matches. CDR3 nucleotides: TGTGCCAGCAGCTCCCGGACAGGGTCCGTTGGGTATGAAGCTTTCTTT. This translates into CASSSRTGSVGYEAFF. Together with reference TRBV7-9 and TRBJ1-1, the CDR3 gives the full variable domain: DTGVSQNPRHKITKRGQNVTFRCDPISEHNRLYWYRQTLGQGPEFLTYFQNEAQLEKSRLLSDRFSAERPKGSFSTLEIQRTEQGDSAMYLCASSSRTGSVGYEAFFGQGTRLTVV.

The CDR3: CAISAVTGGNNEQFF. DNA of the CDR3: TGTGCCATCAGTGCCGTGACAGGGGGCAACAATGAGCAGTTCTTC. This chain uses TRBV10-3 with TRBJ2-1; 10 bases agree with TRBD1. In germline, CDR1 is ENHRY, CDR2 SYGVKD. V trimming: 4 bases; J trimming: 5 bases; junction bases outside the gene matches: 5. CDR3 length equals 15 residues.

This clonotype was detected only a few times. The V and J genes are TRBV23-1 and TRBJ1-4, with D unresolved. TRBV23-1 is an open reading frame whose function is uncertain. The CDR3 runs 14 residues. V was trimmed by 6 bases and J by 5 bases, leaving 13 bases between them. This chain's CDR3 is CASRQPSLNEKLFF. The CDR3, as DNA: TGCGCCAGCAGGCAACCAAGTCTAAATGAAAAACTGTTTTTT.

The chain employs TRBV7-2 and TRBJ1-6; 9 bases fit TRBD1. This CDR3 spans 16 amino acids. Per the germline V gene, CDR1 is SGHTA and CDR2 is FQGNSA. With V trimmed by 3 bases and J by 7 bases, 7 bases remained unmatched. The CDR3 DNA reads TGTGCCAGCAGCTTTTGGACAGGGACAGGGAATTCACCCCTCCACTTT. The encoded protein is CASSFWTGTGNSPLHF.

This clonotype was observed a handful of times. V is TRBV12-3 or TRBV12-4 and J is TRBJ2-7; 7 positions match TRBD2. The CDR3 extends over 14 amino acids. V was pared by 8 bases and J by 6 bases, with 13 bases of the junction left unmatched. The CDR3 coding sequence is TGTGCCAGCCTGGGGCAGCGGGGTAGGAGCGAGCAGTACTTC. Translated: CASLGQRGRSEQYF.

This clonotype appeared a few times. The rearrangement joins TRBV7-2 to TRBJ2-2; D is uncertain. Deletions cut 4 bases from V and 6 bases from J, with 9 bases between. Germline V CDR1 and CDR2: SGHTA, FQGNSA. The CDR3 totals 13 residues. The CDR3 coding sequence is TGTGCCAGCAGCTCTTATTCGGCCGGGGAGCTGTTTTTT. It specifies CASSSYSAGELFF.

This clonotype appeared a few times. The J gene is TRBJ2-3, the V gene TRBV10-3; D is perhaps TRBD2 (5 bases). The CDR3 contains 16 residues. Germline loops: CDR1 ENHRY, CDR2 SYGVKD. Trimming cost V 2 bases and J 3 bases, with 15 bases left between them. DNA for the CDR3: TGTGCCATCAGTGAGGCGGGCCTCCGCCCAACAGATACGCAGTATTTT. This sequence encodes CAISEAGLRPTDTQYF.

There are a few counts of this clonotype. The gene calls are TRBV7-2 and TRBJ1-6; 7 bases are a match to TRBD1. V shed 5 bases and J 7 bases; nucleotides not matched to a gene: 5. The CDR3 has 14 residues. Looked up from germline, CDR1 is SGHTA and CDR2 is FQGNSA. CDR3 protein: CASSVGTANSPLHF. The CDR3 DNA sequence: TGTGCCAGCAGCGTAGGGACAGCGAATTCACCCCTCCACTTT.

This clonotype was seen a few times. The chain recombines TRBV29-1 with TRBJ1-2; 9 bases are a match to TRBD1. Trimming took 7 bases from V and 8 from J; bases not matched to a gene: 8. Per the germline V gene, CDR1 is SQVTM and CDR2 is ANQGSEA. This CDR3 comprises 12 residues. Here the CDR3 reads CSAEGQGRGYTF. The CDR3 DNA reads TGCAGCGCCGAAGGACAGGGGCGAGGCTACACCTTC.